One and the same sample provided the 22 T cell receptor beta chains below, sequenced in a study of blood T cells in healthy people across ages (dated by TCRdb to the mid-2010s). Library preparation used 5' RACE. TCRdb names Illumina HiSeq 2500 as the instrument used. A second roughly 6 to 12 cycle PCR used a sample-barcoded 5' primer and a J-beta primer mix. The raw public data were reprocessed by TCRdb itself: fastp quality trimming at Q25, MiXCR clonotype calling, in-frame beta chains only. One record per CDR3 amino acid sequence lists the most common genes and DNA. For this sample there are around 1.5 million distinct CDR3 sequences; roughly 30% appear just once. About 10% of the sample rests with the top ten. Specimen: blood. The receptors come from a woman in her thirties in good health.

This clonotype appeared many times. This CDR3 is CASSLNRGFGETQYF. CDR3 bases: TGTGCCAGCAGTCTGAACAGGGGATTTGGAGAGACCCAGTACTTC. V usage is TRBV6-6 and J usage is TRBJ2-5, with 7 bases identical to TRBD1. Germline CDR1 reads MNHNY; CDR2 reads SVGAGI (reference sequence). This CDR3 comprises 15 residues. V shed 5 bases, J shed 4 bases, and the junction held 10 bases outside the gene matches.

This clonotype was seen ten or more times. V and J are TRBV29-1 and TRBJ2-7, with D maybe TRBD1 (6 bases). V was clipped by 4 bases and J by 0 bases, with 7 bases between them. CDR1 and CDR2 from the germline V gene are SQVTM and ANQGSEA. The CDR3 contains 12 residues. The CDR3: CSVGGHSYEQYF. CDR3 DNA: TGCAGCGTTGGGGGACACTCCTACGAGCAGTACTTC.

This clonotype was seen more than once but under ten times. The chain joins TRBV13 to TRBJ1-5; 7 nucleotides agree with TRBD1. The CDR3 is 15 residues long. V shed 7 bases and J 0 bases; nucleotides not matched to a gene: 6. Germline CDR1 is PRHDT and CDR2 is FYEKMQ (reference sequence). Here the CDR3 DNA reads TGTGCCAGCACCCGGGACAGCAATAGCAATCAGCCCCAGCATTTT. It translates to CASTRDSNSNQPQHF.

The chain recombines TRBV2 with TRBJ2-7, with D perhaps TRBD1 or TRBD2 (5 bases each). The CDR3 sequence is 15 residues long. CDR1 is SNHLY, CDR2 FYNNEI, per germline. V lost 5 bases, J lost 2 bases, and 16 bases lay in between. As DNA, the CDR3 is TGTGCCAGCAGTAAAGAGTCGGGGCGGGCCTACGAGCAGTACTTC. Translating gives CASSKESGRAYEQYF.

This clonotype was detected only a few times. V gene TRBV6-6 combines with J gene TRBJ1-2; 10 nucleotides agree with TRBD1. V lost 7 bases, J lost 4 bases, and 9 bases stayed unmatched. The CDR3 runs to 15 residues. The germline gives CDR1 MNHNY, CDR2 SVGAGI (reference sequence). The CDR3 DNA follows: TGTGCCAGCACCCAGACAGGGGGCAGGGGCTATGGCTACACCTTC. This codes for CASTQTGGRGYGYTF.

As concerns this clonotype: One junction end does not reproduce the germline sequence, and a read error may be involved. The rearrangement uses TRBV10-3 and TRBJ1-1; maybe TRBD1 (5 bases). The CDR3 has 13 amino acids. Germline V gives CDR1 ENHRY, CDR2 SYGVKD. CDR3 sequence: CAISLTENTEAFF. In nucleotides, the CDR3 is TGTGCCATCAGTTTGACAGAGAACACTGAGGCTTTCTTT.

This chain joins TRBV15 and TRBJ1-1; 7 bases align to TRBD1. CDR1 is LNHNV and CDR2 is YYDKDF in the germline V gene (reference sequence). The V segment lost 2 bases and the J segment 4 bases; nucleotides outside the gene matches: 7. The CDR3 has 15 amino acids. The CDR3 here is CATSRPRQGFTEAFF. CDR3 coding DNA: TGTGCCACCAGCAGACCGCGACAGGGATTCACTGAAGCTTTCTTT.

The rearrangement links TRBV7-9 to TRBJ2-5; D might be TRBD1 (6 bases). There are 14 residues in the CDR3. Germline V gene lookup returns CDR1 SEHNR and CDR2 FQNEAQ (reference sequence). V lost 4 bases, J lost 2 bases, and 11 bases lay in between. CDR3 residues: CASSYPQGQETQYF. CDR3 DNA: TGTGCCAGCAGCTATCCCCAGGGGCAAGAGACCCAGTACTTC.

This clonotype was observed a few times. V usage is TRBV28 and J usage is TRBJ1-4, with 7 positions matching TRBD1. The CDR3 runs 16 residues. V trimming: 4 bases; J trimming: 0 bases; junction bases outside the gene matches: 5. The V gene's germline CDR1 is MDHEN and CDR2 SYDVKM. The CDR3 reads CASSSGTEATNEKLFF. The DNA of the CDR3 is TGTGCCAGCAGTTCCGGGACAGAAGCAACTAATGAAAAACTGTTTTTT.

This chain links TRBV4-2 with TRBJ2-3, with a weak D call TRBD2 (6 bases). V was trimmed by 0 bases and J by 2 bases, leaving 15 bases between them. The CDR3 is 17 residues long. Germline V gene lookup returns CDR1 LGHNA and CDR2 YNFKEQ. The CDR3 bases are TGTGCCAGCAGCCAAGATTGGGGACGGGGGTACACAGATACGCAGTATTTT. Translation gives CASSQDWGRGYTDTQYF.

This rearrangement joins TRBV7-9 to TRBJ1-1; D perhaps matches TRBD1 (5 bases). CDR3 size: 12 residues. Germline lookup yields CDR1 SEHNR and CDR2 FQNEAQ (reference sequence). Trimming removed 7 bases from V and 4 bases from J, with 10 bases in between. CDR3 sequence (DNA): TGTGCCAGCACCCCGGGGCTCACTGAAGCTTTCTTT. This encodes CASTPGLTEAFF.

This clonotype was observed once. The chain recombines TRBV12-3 or TRBV12-4 with TRBJ1-4, with 7 bases aligning to TRBD1. Germline trimming cut 2 bases from V and 8 bases from J; bases unmatched to any gene: 8. The CDR3 spans 15 residues. CDR3 region: CASSLTGENNEKLFF. The CDR3 nucleotides read TGTGCCAGCAGTTTAACAGGGGAGAATAACGAAAAACTGTTTTTT.

This clonotype turned up a few times. The gene calls are TRBV28 and TRBJ1-6; TRBD1 is a possible D gene (6 bases). The CDR3 is made up of 14 amino acids. Germline CDR1 and CDR2: MDHEN and SYDVKM. V shed 8 bases and J shed 7 bases, with 15 bases lying between them. This CDR3 is CASGQMILNSPLHF. CDR3 coding DNA: TGTGCCAGCGGACAGATGATACTGAATTCACCCCTCCACTTT. Drawing the rest from reference TRBV28 and TRBJ1-6, the complete variable domain is DVKVTQSSRYLVKRTGEKVFLECVQDMDHENMFWYRQDPGLGLRLIYFSYDVKMKEKGDIPEGYSVSREKKERFSLILESASTNQTSMYLCASGQMILNSPLHFGNGTRLTVT.

The CDR3 DNA reads TGTGCCAGCTCACCACCTAGCGGGAGGGCCCTCTTGCCCTACGAGCAGTACTTC. It codes for CASSPPSGRALLPYEQYF. This rearrangement joins TRBV18 to TRBJ2-7, with 11 bases aligning to TRBD2. The length of the CDR3 is 18 residues. Looked up from germline, CDR1 is KGHSH and CDR2 is LQKENI. Trimming cost V 0 bases and J 2 bases; bases outside gene matches: 9.

This clonotype was detected ten times or more. The chain couples TRBV27 to TRBJ1-5; D is unresolved. CDR1 MNHEY and CDR2 SMNVEV come from the germline V gene (reference sequence). Deletions cut 4 bases from V and 3 bases from J, with 7 bases between. This CDR3 comprises 13 residues. The CDR3 DNA is TGTGCCAGCAGTTATGGGCCCAATCAGCCCCAGCATTTT. This codes for CASSYGPNQPQHF.

This clonotype was detected only a few times. The rearrangement joins TRBV4-1 to TRBJ2-1; 8 positions agree with TRBD2. Germline values: CDR1 MGHRA, CDR2 YSYEKL. V lost 0 bases to trimming and J lost 6 bases; unmatched junction nucleotides: 7. This CDR3 has 16 residues. This CDR3 is CASSQELLAVRNEQFF. CDR3 coding DNA: TGCGCCAGCAGCCAAGAACTACTAGCGGTTCGCAATGAGCAGTTCTTC.

This chain uses TRBV6-1 with TRBJ2-3; 9 bases agree with TRBD2. Germline values: CDR1 MNHNS, CDR2 SASEGT. J gave up 3 bases and V 4 bases, and 8 bases lay outside the gene matches. This CDR3 is 16 amino acids long. This CDR3 reads CASSGPSGVPTDTQYF. The CDR3 region has the DNA TGTGCCAGCAGTGGGCCTAGCGGGGTCCCTACAGATACGCAGTATTTT.

This chain uses TRBV6-6 with TRBJ2-1; 11 bases line up with TRBD1. J gave up 9 bases and V 7 bases, and 5 bases lay outside the gene matches. Germline values: CDR1 MNHNY, CDR2 SVGAGI (reference sequence). The CDR3 loop spans 13 amino acids. The CDR3 here is CASTRTGGCEQFF. CDR3 DNA sequence: TGTGCCAGCACCAGGACAGGGGGCTGTGAGCAGTTCTTC.

The chain's CDR3 is CSAQVLAFHNEQFF. CDR3 DNA sequence: TGCAGTGCTCAGGTTCTAGCGTTCCACAATGAGCAGTTCTTC. The chain is built from TRBV20-1 and TRBJ2-1, with D perhaps TRBD2 (6 bases). This CDR3 has 14 residues. V lost 5 bases, J lost 5 bases, and 16 bases lay in between. The germline V gene encodes CDR1 DFQATT and CDR2 SNEGSKA (reference sequence).

This chain links TRBV18 with TRBJ1-5, with a possible D match to TRBD1 (5 bases). The CDR3 runs 17 residues. Germline loops: CDR1 KGHSH, CDR2 LQKENI. V was clipped by 4 bases and J by 6 bases, with 22 bases between them. CDR3 protein: CASSLVSVAQGGQPQHF. CDR3 DNA: TGTGCCAGCTCACTTGTATCCGTGGCCCAGGGTGGTCAGCCCCAGCATTTT.

This clonotype was observed a handful of times. The chain joins TRBV6-5 to TRBJ2-7; 8 bases are shared with TRBD2. CDR1 and CDR2 from the germline V gene are MNHEY and SVGAGI. The CDR3 totals 15 residues. The ends lost 6 bases at V and 0 bases at J; junction bases unmatched: 7. The DNA of the CDR3 is TGTGCCAGCAGCCTCGATACTAGCGGCTCCTACGAGCAGTACTTC. This encodes CASSLDTSGSYEQYF.

With respect to this clonotype: Just one base apart from a much larger clone, this may be a read error. This chain links TRBV4-1 with TRBJ2-7, with TRBD2 matching over 11 bases. The germline gives CDR1 MGHRA, CDR2 YSYEKL. The length of the CDR3 is 16 residues. The CDR3 DNA reads as TGCGTCAGCAGCCAAGGGGGGGCTAGCGGGAGGTTCGAGCAGTACTTC. Translating it yields CVSSQGGASGRFEQYF.